This T cell receptor (beta chain) is from a study of molecular identifiers for immune sequencing clone quantification. TCRdb redid the calling of the PCR reads with MiXCR, one entry per CDR3 protein. This table has 90,000 or so distinct CDR3 sequences, roughly 21% appearing once. Findings and caveats of the study: Among effectors, clones above 20 RNA copies held over 97% of molecules; among naive cells, under 1%.

The germline CDR1 and CDR2 sequences are MNHEY and SMNVEV (reference sequence). This CDR3 is built from 13 residues. About this clonotype itself: The antigen remains undetermined. This may stem from a read error, because a much larger clone lies one nucleotide away.

Sequencing was performed on naive CD8+ T cells from blood, with Jurkat cell RNA spiked in. The subset: FACS-sorted CD8+CD4-CCR7+CD45RA+ naive T cells. The TCR was taken from a human donor in good health. Some libraries in this study had Jurkat cell RNA spiked in. The V and J genes are TRBV27 and TRBJ2-7; possibly TRBD1 for D (6 bases). The CDR3 protein is CTSSLSGDHEQYF. CDR3 bases: TGTACCAGCAGTTTATCAGGGGACCACGAGCAGTACTTC.